Shown below are 24 T cell receptor beta chains from a single sample sequenced in a study of cytomegalovirus exposure and HLA in healthy donors. TCRdb's table, derived via immunoSEQ multiplex PCR, lists solely in-frame clones and lacks some. The table includes a few hundred thousand clones, about nine tenths detected once. Sequencing input: PBMCs. Receptors originate from a woman younger than 30 in good health and CMV-seronegative.

The CDR3 is CASSEPEGFHEQFF. Here the CDR3 DNA reads TGTGCCAGCAGCGAACCCGAGGGTTTCCATGAGCAGTTCTTC. This chain joins TRBV2 and TRBJ2-1; D may be TRBD2 (5 bases). Trimming removed 6 bases at V and 8 bases at J, with 17 bases between. Per the germline V gene, CDR1 is SNHLY and CDR2 is FYNNEI. The CDR3 covers 14 residues.

The chain combines TRBV9 with TRBJ1-4; 7 bases align to TRBD1. J was trimmed by 8 bases and V by 4 bases; bases with no gene match: 5. Germline lookup yields CDR1 SGDLS and CDR2 YYNGEE. CDR3 length: 13 amino acids. This chain's CDR3 is CASSRRGDEKLFF. DNA for the CDR3: TGTGCCAGCAGCCGCAGGGGGGACGAAAAACTGTTTTTT.

The genes are TRBV7-9 and TRBJ1-2; TRBD1 matches 7 bases. V lost 5 bases to trimming and J lost 5 bases; unmatched junction nucleotides: 14. Germline V gene data show CDR1 as SEHNR and CDR2 as FQNEAQ (reference sequence). CDR3 length: 16 amino acids. The CDR3 spells CASSRRDSDRLYGYTF. The CDR3, as DNA: TGTGCCAGCAGCCGCAGAGACTCGGACAGGCTATATGGCTACACCTTC.

The V gene is TRBV11-1, the J gene TRBJ2-7, with 7 bases lining up with TRBD1. This CDR3 spans 13 amino acids. Germline V gene data show CDR1 as SGHAT and CDR2 as FQDESV (reference sequence). V lost 5 bases to trimming and J lost 4 bases; unmatched junction nucleotides: 5. In nucleotides, the CDR3 is TGTGCCAGCAGCCCCGACAGGGTTTACGAGCAGTACTTC. This translates into CASSPDRVYEQYF. The full variable domain, with the rest looked up from reference TRBV11-1 and TRBJ2-7, is EAEVAQSPRYKITEKSQAVAFWCDPISGHATLYWYRQILGQGPELLVQFQDESVVDDSQLPKDRFSAERLKGVDSTLKIQPAELGDSAMYLCASSPDRVYEQYFGPGTRLTVT.

The J gene is TRBJ2-3, the V gene TRBV4-1; D remains ambiguous. Germline V gene data show CDR1 as MGHRA and CDR2 as YSYEKL. The CDR3 has 15 amino acids. Trimming pared 4 bases from V and 0 bases from J, leaving 11 bases between. The CDR3: CASSLLSTSTDTQYF. DNA of the CDR3: TGCGCCAGCAGCCTGCTTTCGACTAGCACAGATACGCAGTATTTT.

This clone appeared once. The CDR3 DNA follows: TGTGCCAGCAGTGGGGGCGGGGGAGCCAAAAACATTCAGTACTTC. Encoded protein: CASSGGGGAKNIQYF. The chain combines TRBV6-1 with TRBJ2-4; TRBD2 matches 7 bases. CDR1 is MNHNS, CDR2 SASEGT, per germline. The CDR3 totals 15 residues. The V segment lost 4 bases and the J segment 0 bases; nucleotides outside the gene matches: 3.

The table lists this clone with a count of one. This rearrangement joins TRBV9 to TRBJ2-7; TRBD1 matches 8 bases. Trimming at V came to 3 bases and at J to 4 bases, leaving 6 bases not matched to a gene. The CDR3 runs 14 residues. Germline lookup yields CDR1 SGDLS and CDR2 YYNGEE. In DNA, the CDR3 is TGTGCCAGCAGCGCACAGGGGGGTCCGTACGAGCAGTACTTC. This translates into CASSAQGGPYEQYF.

The chain employs TRBV2 and TRBJ2-7; maybe TRBD2 (6 bases). The CDR3 length is 16 residues. The germline V gene has CDR1 SNHLY and CDR2 FYNNEI. Between the trimmed V and J ends, which lost 0 bases and 1 base, there was a span of 13 bases. CDR3 nucleotides: TGTGCCAGCAGTGAAGCGGCGGGGAGACCGTCCTACGAGCAGTACTTC. Amino acids: CASSEAAGRPSYEQYF. Filled out from reference TRBV2 and TRBJ2-7, the complete variable domain reads EPEVTQTPSHQVTQMGQEVILRCVPISNHLYFYWYRQILGQKVEFLVSFYNNEISEKSEIFDDQFSVERPDGSNFTLKIRSTKLEDSAMYFCASSEAAGRPSYEQYFGPGTRLTVT.

In DNA form, the CDR3 reads TGTGCCAGCAGTTTAACCGGGACTAGCGGGAGAGTCTCCTACGAGCAGTACTTC. Amino acids: CASSLTGTSGRVSYEQYF. This chain joins TRBV27 and TRBJ2-7, with 14 bases fitting TRBD2. Germline V CDR1 and CDR2: MNHEY, SMNVEV (reference sequence). The CDR3 contains 18 residues. Losses at the gene ends were 2 bases for V and 0 bases for J; bases not matched to a gene: 6.

CDR3 sequence reads: CASSEEGGQETQYF. CDR3 bases: TGTGCCAGCAGTGAAGAAGGGGGCCAGGAGACCCAGTACTTC. The chain uses TRBV2 and TRBJ2-5, with TRBD1 matching over 7 bases. CDR3 length: 14 amino acids. Unmatched junction bases numbered 4, after V lost 1 base and J lost 5 bases. The germline CDR1 and CDR2 sequences are SNHLY and FYNNEI.

This chain joins TRBV30 and TRBJ2-1; TRBD2 matches at 12 bases. CDR1 and CDR2 from the germline V gene are GTSNPN and SVGIG (reference sequence). This CDR3 region has 17 residues. V was clipped by 2 bases and J by 4 bases; unmatched bases: 9. The CDR3 region is CAWSPDLLAGGYNEQFF. The CDR3 DNA sequence: TGTGCCTGGAGTCCTGATTTACTAGCGGGGGGTTACAATGAGCAGTTCTTC.

This clone was recorded once. This chain uses TRBV10-3 with TRBJ2-1; TRBD2 matches 9 bases. The CDR3 covers 17 residues. Losses at the gene ends were 2 bases for V and 1 base for J; bases not matched to a gene: 6. Germline-derived CDR1 and CDR2 are ENHRY and SYGVKD. CDR3 amino acids: CAISEPQREVSYNEQFF. As DNA, the CDR3 is TGTGCCATCAGTGAGCCCCAGCGGGAGGTTTCCTACAATGAGCAGTTCTTC.

This chain joins TRBV5-1 and TRBJ2-1; 10 bases line up with TRBD2. Per germline, CDR1 SGHRS and CDR2 YFSETQ. Trimming took 1 base from V and 0 from J; bases not matched to a gene: 1. The CDR3 consists of 16 residues. The chain's CDR3 is CASSLRLAGSYNEQFF. CDR3 sequence (DNA): TGCGCCAGCAGCTTGCGACTAGCGGGCTCCTACAATGAGCAGTTCTTC.

The gene calls are TRBV19 and TRBJ2-1; 13 bases align to TRBD2. The CDR3 is 16 amino acids. Germline V gene data show CDR1 as LNHDA and CDR2 as SQIVND (reference sequence). Trimming took 4 bases from V and 7 from J; bases not matched to a gene: 7. Written as DNA, the CDR3 is TGTGCCAGTAGTAGCCGACTAGCGGGGGGCCGGAATGAGCAGTTCTTC. As protein: CASSSRLAGGRNEQFF.

J is TRBJ2-1 and V is TRBV7-3, with 9 bases lining up with TRBD2. The CDR3 consists of 17 residues. Germline lookup yields CDR1 SGHTA and CDR2 FQGTGA. The V gene end was trimmed by 4 bases and the J gene end by 6 bases; junction bases not matched to a gene: 13. CDR3 residues: CASSSQGGGRASNEQFF. In DNA, the CDR3 is TGTGCCAGCAGCTCCCAGGGGGGCGGGAGGGCTAGCAATGAGCAGTTCTTC.

This clone was seen only once. One end of the junction fails to match germline, which may point to a read error. V and J are TRBV7-6 and TRBJ2-3; D is uncertain. CDR3 length: 14 amino acids. Germline V gives CDR1 SGHVS, CDR2 FNYEAQ. In nucleotides, the CDR3 is TGTGCCAGCAGCTTAGCGTACCAGGCTGATACCCAGTATTTT. Translating it yields CASSLAYQADTQYF.

Here the CDR3 DNA reads TGTGCCACCACCGAGGCCGGAACCCAGTACTTC. Its translation: CATTEAGTQYF. The chain combines TRBV6-5 with TRBJ2-5; no definite D call. The germline V and J ends were trimmed by 10 bases and 8 bases, with 14 bases remaining between them. Per germline, CDR1 MNHEY and CDR2 SVGAGI. This CDR3 has 11 residues.

The rearrangement uses TRBV15 and TRBJ1-3, with a weak D call TRBD1 (6 bases). The ends were cut back, 5 bases at V and 4 bases at J, with 15 bases in the middle. CDR1 LNHNV and CDR2 YYDKDF come from the germline V gene (reference sequence). CDR3 size: 15 residues. CDR3: CATSSSRGGGNTIYF. The CDR3 region has the DNA TGTGCCACCAGCTCCTCAAGGGGGGGAGGAAACACCATATATTTT.

This chain links TRBV6-1 with TRBJ2-2, with 11 nucleotides matching TRBD1. The CDR3 covers 15 residues. The germline V gene encodes CDR1 MNHNS and CDR2 SASEGT. Trimming removed 6 bases from V and 4 bases from J; junction bases left unmatched: 4. CDR3 nucleotides: TGTGCCAGCAGGAAGGGGACAGGGGGCACCGGGGAGCTGTTTTTT. Its translation is CASRKGTGGTGELFF.

This chain connects TRBV11-2 to TRBJ1-2, with 7 nucleotides matching TRBD1. J gave up 3 bases and V 4 bases, and 11 bases lay outside the gene matches. CDR3 length: 16 residues. Germline CDR1 and CDR2: SGHAT and FQNNGV. The CDR3 coding sequence is TGTGCCAGCAGCTCCATCAACAGGGGTCAGGACTATGGCTACACCTTC. Amino acids: CASSSINRGQDYGYTF.

J is TRBJ1-1 and V is TRBV28; D is undetermined. CDR3 size: 12 residues. Germline V gene data show CDR1 as MDHEN and CDR2 as SYDVKM. V was pared by 6 bases and J by 11 bases, with 16 bases between. CDR3 nucleotide sequence: TGTGCCAGCAGCCGAGTCCCCCGTCCCGCTTTCTTT. Translation gives CASSRVPRPAFF.

This chain links TRBV7-8 with TRBJ2-6; TRBD2 matches at 7 bases. Germline V gene lookup returns CDR1 SGHVS and CDR2 FQNEAQ. Losses at the gene ends were 1 base for V and 0 bases for J; bases not matched to a gene: 18. The CDR3 has 22 residues. CDR3 protein: CASSLVYKVSGGSLSGANVLTF. The CDR3 bases are TGTGCCAGCAGCTTAGTATACAAGGTCTCCGGGGGGTCCCTCTCTGGGGCCAACGTCCTGACTTTC. Full variable domain (missing parts from reference TRBV7-8 and TRBJ2-6): GAGVSQSPRYKVAKRGQDVALRCDPISGHVSLFWYQQALGQGPEFLTYFQNEAQLDKSGLPSDRFFAERPEGSVSTLKIQRTQQEDSAVYLCASSLVYKVSGGSLSGANVLTFGAGSRLTVL.

The V gene is TRBV21-1, the J gene TRBJ1-6; the listed D gene, TRBD1, was not tested against the DNA. TRBV21-1 corresponds to a pseudogene. This CDR3 is built from 16 residues. In nucleotides, the CDR3 is TGTGCCAGCAGCAAAGCCCGGGGGACAGAACTTTCACCCCTCCACTTT. Amino acid sequence: CASSKARGTELSPLHF.

This sequence joins TRBV27 and TRBJ2-3; D remains unclear. The CDR3 has 14 amino acids. In germline, CDR1 is MNHEY, CDR2 SMNVEV (reference sequence). V dropped 5 bases and J dropped 1 base, with 10 bases sitting between them. CDR3 amino acids: CASSHSSGTDTQYF. CDR3 coding DNA: TGTGCCAGCAGTCACTCTTCGGGCACAGATACGCAGTATTTT.